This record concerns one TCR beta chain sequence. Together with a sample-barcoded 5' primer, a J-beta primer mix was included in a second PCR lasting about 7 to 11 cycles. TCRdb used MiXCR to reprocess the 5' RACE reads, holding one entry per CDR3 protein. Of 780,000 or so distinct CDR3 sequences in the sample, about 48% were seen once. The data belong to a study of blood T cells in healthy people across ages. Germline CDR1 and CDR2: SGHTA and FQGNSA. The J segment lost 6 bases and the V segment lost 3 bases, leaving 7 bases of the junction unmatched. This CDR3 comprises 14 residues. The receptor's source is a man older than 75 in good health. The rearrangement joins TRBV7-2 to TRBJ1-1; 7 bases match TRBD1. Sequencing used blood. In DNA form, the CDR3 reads TGTGCCAGCAGCTTGAGGTCTGGGACAGCTGAAGCTTTCTTT. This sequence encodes CASSLRSGTAEAFF.